This entry lists 22 T cell receptor beta chains sequenced from one sample in a study of shared clonotypes between healthy human individuals. Clones were read by immunoSEQ multiplex PCR, and TCRdb kept only the in-frame ones, dropping some. The sample lists 900,000 to 1,200,000 clones; 78% were seen once. What was sequenced was memory CD4+ T cells from PBMCs. Described subset: CD45RA-negative fraction. All receptors derive from a man younger than 35 in good health. Some clones in this sample may be carry-over from other donors' samples.

The genes are TRBV28 and TRBJ2-7; D is undetermined. V lost 6 bases to trimming and J lost 0 bases, with 15 bases between them. CDR1 is MDHEN, CDR2 SYDVKM, per germline. The CDR3 totals 15 residues. CDR3 loop: CASSSPGGSSYEQYF. CDR3 nucleotides: TGTGCCAGCAGCTCGCCCGGCGGCAGCTCCTACGAGCAGTACTTC.

The chain is built from TRBV15 and TRBJ1-5, with D unclear. Trimming took off 0 bases at V and 7 bases at J, with 4 bases between the two ends. This CDR3 contains 12 residues. CDR1 is LNHNV and CDR2 is YYDKDF in the germline V gene (reference sequence). CDR3 DNA sequence: TGTGCCACCAGCAGAGATCAACAGCCCCAGCATTTT. Protein: CATSRDQQPQHF.

The chain joins TRBV9 to TRBJ2-1, with D unresolved. The germline V gene encodes CDR1 SGDLS and CDR2 YYNGEE. This CDR3 spans 15 amino acids. Deletions cut 0 bases from V and 3 bases from J, with 10 bases between. CDR3: CASSVDPNRYNEQFF. The CDR3 nucleotides are TGTGCCAGCAGCGTAGATCCAAACCGCTACAATGAGCAGTTCTTC.

J is TRBJ2-1 and V is TRBV9; D uncertain. Trimming cost V 0 bases and J 5 bases, with 12 bases left between them. This CDR3 has 15 amino acids. The germline V gene encodes CDR1 SGDLS and CDR2 YYNGEE. The CDR3 sequence: CASSVGGPKDNEQFF. CDR3 sequence (DNA): TGTGCCAGCAGCGTAGGAGGACCCAAGGACAATGAGCAGTTCTTC.

This chain links TRBV30 with TRBJ2-5, with D perhaps given as TRBD1 or TRBD2 (7 bases each). The J call is doubtful: the DNA matches TRBJ2-7 better. This CDR3 contains 15 residues. Germline-derived CDR1 and CDR2 are GTSNPN and SVGIG (reference sequence). In DNA form, the CDR3 reads TGTGCCTGGAGTGTACCCTGGCAGGGGGGGTACGAGCAGTACTTC. Its protein is CAWSVPWQGGYEQYF.

This clone was counted ten times or more. V gene TRBV7-7 combines with J gene TRBJ2-1; either TRBD1 or TRBD2 may fit D (5 bases each). V dropped 11 bases and J dropped 3 bases, with 17 bases sitting between them. This CDR3 comprises 14 residues. Germline values: CDR1 SSHAT, CDR2 FNYEAQ (reference sequence). The CDR3, as DNA: TGTGCCCTTGGGGAGTTTGGGGGCTACAATGAGCAGTTCTTC. Its translation is CALGEFGGYNEQFF. Filled out from reference TRBV7-7 and TRBJ2-1, the complete variable domain reads GAGVSQSPRYKVTKRGQDVTLRCDPISSHATLYWYQQALGQGPEFLTYFNYEAQPDKSGLPSDRFSAERPEGSISTLTIQRTEQRDSAMYRCALGEFGGYNEQFFGPGTRLTVL.

The V and J genes are TRBV7-9 and TRBJ2-7; D remains unclear. This CDR3 contains 13 residues. The germline gives CDR1 SEHNR, CDR2 FQNEAQ (reference sequence). Trimming took off 1 base at V and 7 bases at J, with 11 bases between the two ends. The CDR3 region is CASSLGSDREQYF. The CDR3 nucleotides read TGTGCCAGCAGCTTAGGGTCAGACCGGGAGCAGTACTTC.

This clone was seen only once. The rearrangement uses TRBV27 and TRBJ2-1; 10 bases are shared with TRBD2. With 6 bases clipped from V and 2 bases from J, the junction kept 4 bases outside the gene matches. The CDR3 runs 15 residues. Germline V lookup: CDR1 MNHEY, CDR2 SMNVEV (reference sequence). CDR3 amino acids: CASRKLAGTYNEQFF. The CDR3 DNA is TGTGCCAGCAGAAAACTAGCGGGAACCTACAATGAGCAGTTCTTC.

This chain connects TRBV30 to TRBJ2-7; D is possibly TRBD1 (5 bases). The CDR3 is 12 residues long. The V end lost 8 bases, the J end lost 5 bases, and 16 bases lay between the germline ends. Germline V gives CDR1 GTSNPN, CDR2 SVGIG (reference sequence). The CDR3 DNA reads TGTGCCGGGAACAGGAAGGGCCACGAGCAGTACTTC. It translates to CAGNRKGHEQYF.

The CDR3 coding sequence is TGTGCCAGCAGCTTAGCGCTGGGGACAGGGTTTCAGCCCCAGCATTTT. This sequence encodes CASSLALGTGFQPQHF. V gene TRBV7-8 combines with J gene TRBJ1-5; 9 nucleotides match TRBD1. From germline, CDR1 is SGHVS and CDR2 FQNEAQ. The CDR3 extends over 16 amino acids. V shed 0 bases and J 6 bases; nucleotides not matched to a gene: 6.

The chain is built from TRBV18 and TRBJ2-7; possible D gene TRBD2, 5 bases. The CDR3 covers 12 residues. Germline V CDR1 and CDR2: KGHSH, LQKENI. The V end lost 3 bases, the J end lost 5 bases, and 8 bases lay between the germline ends. CDR3 residues: CASSPYGDEQYF. The CDR3 DNA follows: TGTGCCAGCTCACCTTACGGGGACGAGCAGTACTTC. Variable domain in full (rest from reference TRBV18 and TRBJ2-7): NAGVMQNPRHLVRRRGQEARLRCSPMKGHSHVYWYRQLPEEGLKFMVYLQKENIIDESGMPKERFSAEFPKEGPSILRIQQVVRGDSAAYFCASSPYGDEQYFGPGTRLTVT.

The V gene is TRBV30, the J gene TRBJ2-6, with unresolved D. The V end was cut by 6 bases, the J end by 4 bases, with 13 bases between. The CDR3 is 14 amino acids. In germline, CDR1 is GTSNPN, CDR2 SVGIG (reference sequence). DNA for the CDR3: TGTGCCTGTGGTACAGAGCCCGGGGCCAACGTCCTGACTTTC. Amino acid sequence: CACGTEPGANVLTF.

The gene calls are TRBV7-9 and TRBJ2-7; TRBD1 might be the D (6 bases). CDR3 length: 15 amino acids. CDR1 and CDR2 from the germline V gene are SEHNR and FQNEAQ (reference sequence). Trimming shortened V by 6 bases and J by 3 bases, and 18 bases separated the two germline ends. CDR3 nucleotides: TGTGCCAGCAGTTTGACAGGCCCGCCTCTCTACGAGCAGTACTTC. This encodes CASSLTGPPLYEQYF.

The rearrangement links TRBV7-2 to TRBJ2-3; 9 nucleotides agree with TRBD2. In germline, CDR1 is SGHTA, CDR2 FQGNSA. The V segment lost 4 bases and the J segment 10 bases; nucleotides outside the gene matches: 3. The CDR3 is made up of 12 amino acids. Written as DNA, the CDR3 is TGTGCCAGCAGCTCGGGACTAGCTGCGCAGTATTTT. This encodes CASSSGLAAQYF.

V and J are TRBV5-4 and TRBJ1-2; perhaps TRBD1 as D (6 bases). The V end lost 1 base, the J end lost 3 bases, and 13 bases lay between the germline ends. The germline V gene has CDR1 SGHNT and CDR2 YYREEE (reference sequence). This CDR3 region has 15 residues. This CDR3 reads CASSLSPGGDYGYTF. The DNA for the CDR3 is TGTGCCAGCAGCTTGTCTCCCGGGGGCGACTATGGCTACACCTTC.

The rearrangement uses TRBV10-3 and TRBJ2-3; D might be TRBD2 (5 bases). CDR1 is ENHRY and CDR2 is SYGVKD in the germline V gene. The CDR3 is 14 amino acids. V was trimmed by 8 bases and J by 0 bases, leaving 12 bases between them. This CDR3 reads CAISKDSSTDTQYF. CDR3 coding DNA: TGTGCCATCTCTAAGGACTCTAGCACAGATACGCAGTATTTT.

The genes are TRBV23-1 and TRBJ2-7; TRBD2 agrees at 8 bases. TRBV23-1 is designated an ORF whose function remains uncertain. The CDR3 totals 11 residues. The DNA of the CDR3 is TGCGGGTTCGGGAGGGGTTACGAGCAGTACTTC. It encodes CGFGRGYEQYF.

The chain combines TRBV28 with TRBJ2-1, with D unclear. The CDR3 is made up of 15 amino acids. CDR1 is MDHEN, CDR2 SYDVKM, per germline. The germline V and J ends were trimmed by 7 bases and 4 bases, with 17 bases remaining between them. The CDR3 sequence: CASTPRPNPYNEQFF. The CDR3 nucleotides read TGTGCCAGCACCCCCAGACCCAACCCGTACAATGAGCAGTTCTTC.

This clone appeared a few times. The chain couples TRBV28 to TRBJ2-7; 9 positions match TRBD1. With V trimmed by 7 bases and J by 3 bases, 7 bases remained unmatched. The CDR3 is 14 amino acids. Germline-derived CDR1 and CDR2 are MDHEN and SYDVKM. CDR3 protein: CASTDSTGGYEQYF. As DNA, the CDR3 is TGTGCCAGCACCGACTCGACAGGGGGCTACGAGCAGTACTTC.

This clone was counted a single time. The rearrangement uses TRBV29-1 and TRBJ1-3, with unresolved D. The CDR3 length is 13 residues. The V end was cut by 5 bases, the J end by 0 bases, with 8 bases between. Germline CDR1 is SQVTM and CDR2 is ANQGSEA. CDR3 in amino acids: CSVPDGSGNTIYF. CDR3 nucleotides: TGCAGCGTTCCGGACGGCTCTGGAAACACCATATATTTT.

This clone was counted once. V and J are TRBV28 and TRBJ2-4; no reliable D call. Between the trimmed V and J ends, which lost 1 base and 5 bases, there was a span of 6 bases. The germline V gene encodes CDR1 MDHEN and CDR2 SYDVKM. CDR3 size: 13 residues. The CDR3 nucleotides are TGTGCCAGCAGTTTATCCCCAGAAAACATTCAGTACTTC. Protein sequence: CASSLSPENIQYF.

The chain is built from TRBV18 and TRBJ2-4, with no clear D. Trimming shortened V by 0 bases and J by 0 bases, and 9 bases separated the two germline ends. CDR1 and CDR2 from the germline V gene are KGHSH and LQKENI. The CDR3 consists of 16 residues. The CDR3 DNA is TGTGCCAGCTCACCACCGAACAGATTAGCCAAAAACATTCAGTACTTC. Its protein is CASSPPNRLAKNIQYF.